This TCR beta chain appears in the sequencing data of a study of CD8 T cells in Susac syndrome. Bulk CD8+ and CD4+ cells came from magnetic negative isolation; CD8+ TEMRA by FACS. A quantity of about 0.5 to 1 ug RNA underwent reverse transcription using random hexamers. One entry per CDR3 protein results from TCRdb running MiXCR on the immunoSEQ multiplex PCR reads. The profile shows roughly 150,000 distinct CDR3 sequences, about 94% of them singletons. The sample was CD8+ T cells from PBMCs. This sequence originates from a human donor with multiple sclerosis.

The CDR3 DNA is TGTGCCAGCAGCCCCCCATTTGGCGCCCGTGGCACTAGCGGGGAACGCACAGATACGCAGTATTTT. This sequence encodes CASSPPFGARGTSGERTDTQYF. The chain joins TRBV7-6 to TRBJ2-3; 10 bases are shared with TRBD2. The junction had 24 bases not matched to a gene; V was cut back by 5 bases and J by 1 base. This CDR3 contains 22 residues. Germline V gene sequence: CDR1 SGHVS, CDR2 FNYEAQ.